This T cell receptor (beta chain) is from a study of human T cells and chemical hapten exposure. The junction had 6 bases not matched to a gene; V was cut back by 6 bases and J by 13 bases. This CDR3 spans 11 amino acids. This sample's time point: pre-sensitization, week 0. Treatment here: therapeutic diphenylcyclopropenone sensitization with weekly scalp DPC. The donor pool consisted of alopecia patients aged 18 to 70 years, considered suitable for DPC. Study results and caveats: Relative to control repertoires, expanded TCRs gave rise to significantly more large CDR3 similarity clusters.

One entry per CDR3 protein, called by TCRdb with MiXCR from the RACE reads. The repertoire holds around 120,000 distinct CDR3 sequences, with around an eighth as singletons. This clonotype was observed many times. The target antigen is unknown. The starting material was whole blood, obtained in connection with sensitization to the hapten diphenylcyclopropenone (DPC). This TCR was recovered from a woman younger than 35 with alopecia areata. Some clones in this sample may be carry-over from other donors' samples. The rearrangement links TRBV12-3 or TRBV12-4 to TRBJ1-2; TRBD1 matches 9 bases. The CDR3 bases are TGTGCCAGCAGCATACAGGGGGCTATCACCTTC. As protein: CASSIQGAITF.